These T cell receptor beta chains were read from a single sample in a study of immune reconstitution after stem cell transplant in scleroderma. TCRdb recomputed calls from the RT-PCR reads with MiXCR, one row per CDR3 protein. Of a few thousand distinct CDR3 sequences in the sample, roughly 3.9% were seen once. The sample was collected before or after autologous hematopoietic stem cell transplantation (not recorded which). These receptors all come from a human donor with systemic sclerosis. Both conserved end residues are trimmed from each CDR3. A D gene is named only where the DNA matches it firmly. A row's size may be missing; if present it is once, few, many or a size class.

ASSEDRGPDTEAF | large | TRBD1 | TRBV2
ATSSPGQGSNSPLH | medium-sized | TRBD1 | TRBV15
ASSVRVSGANVLT | medium-sized | . | TRBV5-6
SAYDRGPTPGEKLF | medium-sized | TRBD1 | TRBV20-1
ASSLGPGDTQY | medium-sized | . | TRBV5-1
ASSLGLVPYEQY | medium-sized | . | TRBV5-1
SARTGGGHTDTQY | medium-sized | TRBD1 | TRBV20-1
ASSLYRGLNTEAF | medium-sized | TRBD1 | TRBV7-8
ASSQDHRPGDTGELF | many | . | TRBV4-3
ASSLKETQY | medium-sized | . | TRBV5-4
SASKGPNQETQY | medium-sized | . | TRBV20-1
ASSPPGRNYGYT | medium-sized | . | TRBV18
ASSFLRERNNEQF | medium-sized | TRBD2 | TRBV7-2
ASSFERRARGNTIY | large | . | TRBV12-3/TRBV12-4
ASSFGHEDGYT | medium-sized | . | TRBV5-1
ATSAGGLTDTQY | medium-sized | TRBD2 | TRBV24-1
ASSWGDRVGYT | medium-sized | TRBD1 | TRBV5-1
ATSRDFDTGELF | medium-sized | . | TRBV15
ASGRAQETQY | medium-sized | TRBD2 | TRBV7-2
ASSQGPTGNTEAF | medium-sized | . | TRBV3-1
ASSPGDRYPGANVLT | . | . | TRBV12-3/TRBV12-4
ASRRTTSGVRTYEQY | medium-sized | . | TRBV6-5
ASSILGLAGEYEQY | medium-sized | . | TRBV21-1
ASSQGDRVYYEQY | medium-sized | TRBD1 | TRBV3-1
ASRSAGTGNTGELF | medium-sized | TRBD1 | TRBV28
ASSPDRSEQY | medium-sized | . | TRBV7-2
ASSVGLTGGQEQY | many | TRBD2 | TRBV9
ASSLSGRAFEQY | medium-sized | TRBD2 | TRBV5-6
ATSRDRNVYGYT | medium-sized | . | TRBV15
SVGQVGYGYT | . | . | TRBV29-1
SPTSGTSTDTQY | medium-sized | TRBD2 | TRBV20-1
ASSLDGGSTDTQY | medium-sized | . | TRBV7-2
ASSLGNRGTNEKLF | medium-sized | . | TRBV7-6
ASSLTHGTGELF | medium-sized | . | TRBV5-1
SASIQRGWNEQF | few | TRBD2 | TRBV20-1
SVEGGLGYT | large | . | TRBV29-1
SVVTRRPQGEQY | medium-sized | . | TRBV29-1
ASRGQGSDTQY | medium-sized | TRBD1 | TRBV2
ASSPPGPGETQY | medium-sized | . | TRBV12-3/TRBV12-4
ASSSTVSSYNEQF | medium-sized | . | TRBV5-5
ASSLGTGATPGEQY | medium-sized | . | TRBV7-9
ASSLGGGSETQY | . | . | TRBV5-1
ASSTTLGRGYT | medium-sized | . | TRBV5-1
ASSLRPPGEGGETQY | medium-sized | TRBD2 | TRBV7-6
ASSEHGAGNTEAF | medium-sized | . | TRBV12-3/TRBV12-4
ASSYLGQGYEQY | few | TRBD1 | TRBV6-5
ASSPSDVGAGQPQH | medium-sized | . | TRBV25-1
SARYRGRTLSYEQY | medium-sized | TRBD1 | TRBV20-1
SAPGTSFLGYEQY | . | TRBD2 | TRBV20-1
ASSLETGFEAF | medium-sized | . | TRBV5-1